The T cell receptor beta chain described here comes from a study of STAT5B mutations in CD4+ large granular lymphocyte leukemia. Study-wide points: 8/27 top patient clones versus 2/35 control clones were TRBV06-family.

Notes on this clone: Its specificity is not known.

CDR3 length: 18 amino acids. V lost 2 bases, J lost 3 bases, and 9 bases stayed unmatched. Germline CDR1 reads LGHNA; CDR2 reads YSLEER. As originally analysed: A productive frequency of 2.59 x 10-5 was the lowest detectable. TCRdb's copy holds only in-frame clones and misses some; the assay was immunoSEQ multiplex PCR. That table supplies the V and J calls and clone size; D and trimming were determined from the DNA. This sample carries tens of thousands of clones, 70% to 90% of them seen once, and the ten largest clones take roughly 1.2%. The material sequenced was CD4+ T cells from blood buffy coats. This TCR derives from a human donor in good health. V usage is TRBV4-3 and J usage is TRBJ2-7, with 14 bases lining up with TRBD2. CDR3 residues: CASSQYGTSGSKSYEQYF. The CDR3 DNA is TGCGCCAGCAGCCAATACGGGACTAGCGGGAGCAAAAGCTACGAGCAGTACTTC.